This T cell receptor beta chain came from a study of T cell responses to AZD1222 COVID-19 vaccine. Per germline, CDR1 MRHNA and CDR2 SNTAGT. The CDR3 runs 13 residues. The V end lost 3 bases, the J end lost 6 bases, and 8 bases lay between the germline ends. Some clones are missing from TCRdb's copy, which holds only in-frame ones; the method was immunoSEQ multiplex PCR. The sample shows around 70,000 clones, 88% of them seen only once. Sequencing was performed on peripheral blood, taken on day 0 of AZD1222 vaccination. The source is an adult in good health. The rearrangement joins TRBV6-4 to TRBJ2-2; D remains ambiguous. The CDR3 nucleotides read TGTGCCAGCAGTGAGCCCGATCCCGGGGAGCTGTTTTTT. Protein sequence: CASSEPDPGELFF.